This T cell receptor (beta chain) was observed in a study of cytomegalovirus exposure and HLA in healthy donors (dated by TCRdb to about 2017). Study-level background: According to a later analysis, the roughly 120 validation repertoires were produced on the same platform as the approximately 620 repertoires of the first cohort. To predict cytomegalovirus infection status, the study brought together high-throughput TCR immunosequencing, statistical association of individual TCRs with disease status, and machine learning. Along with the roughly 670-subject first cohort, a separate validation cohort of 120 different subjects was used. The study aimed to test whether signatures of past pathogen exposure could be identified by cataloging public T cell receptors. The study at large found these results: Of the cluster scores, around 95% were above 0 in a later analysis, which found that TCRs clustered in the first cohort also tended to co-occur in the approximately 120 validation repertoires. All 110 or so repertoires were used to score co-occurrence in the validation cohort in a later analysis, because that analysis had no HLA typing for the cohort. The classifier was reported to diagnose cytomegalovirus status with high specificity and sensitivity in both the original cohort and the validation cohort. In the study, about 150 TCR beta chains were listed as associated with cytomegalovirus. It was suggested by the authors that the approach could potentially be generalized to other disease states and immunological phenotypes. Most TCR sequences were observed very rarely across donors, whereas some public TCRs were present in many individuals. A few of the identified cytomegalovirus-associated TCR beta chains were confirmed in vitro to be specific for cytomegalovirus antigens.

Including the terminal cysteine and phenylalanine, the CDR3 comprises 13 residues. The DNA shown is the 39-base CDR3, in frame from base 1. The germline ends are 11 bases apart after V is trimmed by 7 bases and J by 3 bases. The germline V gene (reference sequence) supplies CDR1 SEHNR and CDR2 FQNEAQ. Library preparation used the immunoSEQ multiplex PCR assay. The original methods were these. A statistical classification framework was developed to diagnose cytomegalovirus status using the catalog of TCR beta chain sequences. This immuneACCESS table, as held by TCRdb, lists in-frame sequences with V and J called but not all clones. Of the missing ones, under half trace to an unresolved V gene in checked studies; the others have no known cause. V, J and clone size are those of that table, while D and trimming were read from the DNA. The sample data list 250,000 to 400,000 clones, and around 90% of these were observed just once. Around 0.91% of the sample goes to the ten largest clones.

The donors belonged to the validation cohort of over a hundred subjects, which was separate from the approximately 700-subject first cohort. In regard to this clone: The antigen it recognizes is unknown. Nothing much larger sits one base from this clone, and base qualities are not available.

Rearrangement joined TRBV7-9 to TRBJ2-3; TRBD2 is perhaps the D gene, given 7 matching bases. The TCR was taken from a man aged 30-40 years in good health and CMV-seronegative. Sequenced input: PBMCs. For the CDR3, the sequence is CASKGGPTDTQYF. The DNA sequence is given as TGTGCCAGCAAGGGGGGGCCTACAGATACGCAGTATTTT.